Here is one T cell receptor (beta chain) with its context. Method: immunoSEQ multiplex PCR; TCRdb's copy keeps in-frame clones and lacks some. The sample has hundreds of thousands of clones, 85% to 90% seen once. This sample is drawn from a study of shared T cell receptors in the human thymus. The V and J ends lost 3 bases and 3 bases respectively, with 14 bases between them. Germline-derived CDR1 and CDR2 are SEHNR and FQNEAQ (reference sequence). The CDR3 totals 15 residues. These same data were also listed under a study on human thymus T cells.

This TCR came from a boy under two years old with a congenital heart defect. The sample taken for sequencing was thymocytes. The J gene is TRBJ1-1, the V gene TRBV7-9; possibly TRBD1 for D (5 bases). This CDR3 is CASSFRFAGDTEAFF. CDR3 nucleotide sequence: TGTGCCAGCAGCTTTCGATTTGCGGGGGACACTGAAGCTTTCTTT.